This T cell receptor (beta chain) was retrieved from a study of cytomegalovirus exposure and HLA in healthy donors. Findings of the study overall: For most TCR beta V segments, an earlier analysis put the productive rate at about 87% or about 30% of the time. There were 150 to 200 TCR beta chains listed as cytomegalovirus-associated. Later analysis identified a missense DCLRE1C variant that was linked to TCR beta V- and J-gene trimming.

Concerning this clone itself: Its antigen is unknown.

The CDR3 extends over 18 amino acids. The germline V gene encodes CDR1 SEHNR and CDR2 FQNEAQ (reference sequence). J was trimmed by 0 bases and V by 0 bases; bases with no gene match: 4. With 60 Vbeta and 13 Jbeta primers, the PCR was carried out. Only in-frame clones appear in the TCRdb table, and some are missing; sequencing was by immunoSEQ multiplex PCR. The table includes approximately 200,000 clones, 85% detected once. The V and J genes are TRBV7-9 and TRBJ1-3; TRBD1 matches 11 bases. What was sequenced was PBMCs. This receptor was taken from a woman in her 50s in good health and CMV-seronegative. The CDR3 is CASSLAGTGGLSGNTIYF. CDR3 nucleotide sequence: TGTGCCAGCAGCTTAGCTGGGACAGGGGGTCTCTCTGGAAACACCATATATTTT.